The clone carrying this T cell receptor beta chain was detected many times. Time point described: pre-sensitization, week 0. Indicated treatment: therapeutic diphenylcyclopropenone sensitization with weekly scalp DPC. The data originate from a study of human T cells and chemical hapten exposure. The library attached unique molecular identifiers to individual cDNA molecules. One entry per CDR3 protein results from TCRdb running MiXCR on the RACE reads. The sample lists roughly 380,000 distinct CDR3 sequences, 4.5% to 5.5% occurring once. With V trimmed by 5 bases and J by 6 bases, 11 bases remained unmatched. This CDR3 has 15 amino acids.

The receptor's source is a woman between 45 and 65 years old with alopecia areata. Some clones in this sample may be carry-over from other donors' samples. The input for sequencing was whole blood, taken in connection with sensitization to the hapten diphenylcyclopropenone (DPC). V and J are TRBV12-3 or TRBV12-4 and TRBJ2-5; 8 bases fit TRBD2. The CDR3 is CASSQRLANGQTQYF. The CDR3 nucleotides read TGTGCCAGCAGTCAAAGACTAGCGAACGGGCAGACCCAGTACTTC.